This is a list of T cell receptor beta chains from one sample in a study of CD8 T cells in ankylosing spondylitis. TCRdb re-analysed the 5' RACE reads in MiXCR, keeping a single row per CDR3 protein. The data show some 130,000 distinct CDR3 sequences, with approximately 7.3% seen just once and over 10% held by the top ten. The specimen sequenced was blood, either unsorted or a sorted T cell fraction (not recorded which). These receptors were taken from a female donor with ankylosing spondylitis or in good health (not recorded which). The CDR3 runs from the conserved cysteine through the conserved F or W. Each record gives: J gene, clone size, D gene, CDR3 length, V gene, CDR3 protein, CDR3 DNA. The D gene is left open where the match is weak. The listing skips clone size in some rows; elsewhere it reads once, few, many or a size class.

J: TRBJ2-7; size: few; D: NA; length: 14; V: TRBV7-2; CDR3: CASSLGWVTYEQYF; DNA: TGTGCCAGCAGCTTAGGATGGGTAACCTACGAGCAGTACTTC
J: TRBJ1-1; size: many; D: NA; length: 12; V: TRBV5-1; CDR3: CASSLEGTEAFF; DNA: TGCGCCAGCAGCTTGGAGGGCACTGAAGCTTTCTTT
J: TRBJ2-1; size: many; D: TRBD2; length: 15; V: TRBV24-1; CDR3: CATSDWGLAPNEQFF; DNA: TGTGCCACCAGTGATTGGGGACTAGCCCCCAATGAGCAGTTCTTC
J: TRBJ2-4; size: many; D: TRBD1; length: 16; V: TRBV7-2; CDR3: CASSQTGSRGKNIQYF; DNA: TGTGCCAGCAGCCAGACAGGGTCTCGCGGCAAAAACATTCAGTACTTC
J: TRBJ2-5; size: many; D: TRBD2; length: 15; V: TRBV5-1; CDR3: CASSAGTSGSPTQYF; DNA: TGCGCCAGCAGCGCCGGGACTAGCGGCTCACCCACCCAGTACTTC
J: TRBJ2-4; size: many; D: NA; length: 11; V: TRBV3-1; CDR3: CASSQVDIQYF; DNA: TGTGCCAGCAGCCAAGTTGACATTCAGTACTTC
J: TRBJ1-3; size: many; D: NA; length: 16; V: TRBV5-1; CDR3: CASSLVSRGAGNTIYF; DNA: TGCGCCAGCAGCTTGGTATCCAGGGGTGCGGGAAACACCATATATTTT
J: TRBJ1-1; size: NA; D: NA; length: 14; V: TRBV7-8; CDR3: CASSLDGGGTEAFF; DNA: TGTGCCAGCAGCTTAGACGGGGGAGGGACTGAAGCTTTCTTT
J: TRBJ1-2; size: many; D: TRBD1; length: 15; V: TRBV5-1; CDR3: CASSATGNPDYGYTF; DNA: TGCGCCAGCAGCGCGACAGGGAATCCGGACTATGGCTACACCTTC
J: TRBJ1-1; size: many; D: NA; length: 13; V: TRBV12-3/TRBV12-4; CDR3: CASSRGQMYEAFF; DNA: TGTGCCAGCAGTCGCGGACAGATGTATGAAGCTTTCTTT
J: TRBJ1-1; size: many; D: NA; length: 14; V: TRBV4-1; CDR3: CASAPTALNTEAFF; DNA: TGCGCCAGCGCTCCGACAGCTTTGAACACTGAAGCTTTCTTT
J: TRBJ2-1; size: NA; D: NA; length: 13; V: TRBV7-2; CDR3: CASSLGQADEQFF; DNA: TGTGCCAGCAGCTTAGGACAGGCCGATGAGCAGTTCTTC
J: TRBJ1-2; size: many; D: NA; length: 13; V: TRBV6-6; CDR3: CASSYGSDYGYTF; DNA: TGTGCCAGCAGTTATGGGTCAGACTATGGCTACACCTTC
J: TRBJ1-1; size: many; D: TRBD1; length: 14; V: TRBV29-1; CDR3: CSVDLGDRGSGAFF; DNA: TGCAGCGTTGATTTGGGGGACAGGGGAAGTGGAGCTTTCTTT
J: TRBJ2-3; size: many; D: TRBD2; length: 15; V: TRBV11-2; CDR3: CASSWTSGNTDTQYF; DNA: TGTGCCAGCAGCTGGACTAGCGGAAACACAGATACGCAGTATTTT
J: TRBJ2-1; size: NA; D: NA; length: 16; V: TRBV7-2; CDR3: CASSPFGGLSGNEQFF; DNA: TGTGCCAGCAGCCCCTTCGGGGGGCTCTCGGGTAATGAGCAGTTCTTC
J: TRBJ2-7; size: many; D: TRBD1; length: 15; V: TRBV6-1; CDR3: CASSQGQGLTYEQYF; DNA: TGTGCCAGCAGTCAGGGACAGGGCCTAACCTACGAGCAGTACTTC
J: TRBJ1-1; size: few; D: NA; length: 13; V: TRBV6-2/TRBV6-3; CDR3: CASSGTANTEAFF; DNA: TGTGCCAGCAGTGGCACAGCGAACACTGAAGCTTTCTTT
J: TRBJ2-1; size: NA; D: TRBD2; length: 20; V: TRBV4-2; CDR3: CASSPLGVAGDLSSYNEQFF; DNA: TGTGCCAGCAGCCCCCTCGGGGTAGCGGGGGACCTGTCTTCCTACAATGAGCAGTTCTTC
J: TRBJ1-1; size: many; D: TRBD1; length: 15; V: TRBV7-9; CDR3: CASSLSGTALAEAFF; DNA: TGTGCCAGCAGCTTAAGCGGGACAGCCTTAGCTGAAGCTTTCTTT
J: TRBJ2-2; size: many; D: NA; length: 15; V: TRBV10-3; CDR3: CAIMEDVGNTGELFF; DNA: TGTGCCATCATGGAGGATGTTGGGAACACCGGGGAGCTGTTTTTT
J: TRBJ1-1; size: NA; D: TRBD1; length: 13; V: TRBV11-3; CDR3: CASSSYRGTEAFF; DNA: TGTGCCAGCAGCTCTTACAGGGGAACTGAAGCTTTCTTT
J: TRBJ2-2; size: many; D: NA; length: 17; V: TRBV20-1; CDR3: CSARESYWQTNTGELFF; DNA: TGCAGTGCTAGGGAGAGTTACTGGCAGACGAACACCGGGGAGCTGTTTTTT
J: TRBJ2-5; size: NA; D: TRBD1; length: 15; V: TRBV14; CDR3: CASSQDAGGGETQYF; DNA: TGTGCCAGCAGCCAAGATGCAGGGGGCGGAGAGACCCAGTACTTC
J: TRBJ1-5; size: many; D: NA; length: 14; V: TRBV20-1; CDR3: CSASDRGPGQPQHF; DNA: TGCAGTGCTAGCGACAGAGGGCCGGGGCAGCCCCAGCATTTT
J: TRBJ1-4; size: many; D: NA; length: 13; V: TRBV7-7; CDR3: CASSSFIGEKLFF; DNA: TGTGCTAGCAGCTCTTTTATTGGTGAAAAACTGTTTTTT
J: TRBJ2-6; size: many; D: NA; length: 20; V: TRBV14; CDR3: CASSPLIRTVGVSGANVLTF; DNA: TGTGCCAGCAGCCCATTAATCCGGACAGTGGGAGTCTCTGGGGCCAACGTCCTGACTTTC
J: TRBJ1-1; size: NA; D: NA; length: 14; V: TRBV6-5; CDR3: CVSSYSGPYTEAFF; DNA: TGTGTCAGCAGTTACTCAGGACCCTACACTGAAGCTTTCTTT
J: TRBJ2-1; size: many; D: NA; length: 15; V: TRBV5-1; CDR3: CASSSSGQPYNEQFF; DNA: TGCGCCAGCAGCTCGAGCGGACAGCCCTACAATGAGCAGTTCTTC
J: TRBJ1-5; size: few; D: TRBD1; length: 15; V: TRBV12-5; CDR3: CASGLTGAYNQPQHF; DNA: TGTGCTAGTGGACTGACAGGGGCTTACAATCAGCCCCAGCATTTT
J: TRBJ1-2; size: many; D: NA; length: 14; V: TRBV7-2; CDR3: CASSGAPGFYGYTF; DNA: TGTGCCAGCAGTGGGGCGCCCGGGTTCTATGGCTACACCTTC
J: TRBJ2-7; size: NA; D: NA; length: 17; V: TRBV7-8; CDR3: CASSLAGGLPPSYEQYF; DNA: TGTGCCAGCAGCTTAGCCGGGGGCCTACCCCCGTCCTACGAGCAGTACTTC
J: TRBJ1-4; size: many; D: TRBD1; length: 15; V: TRBV12-3/TRBV12-4; CDR3: CASSPGTVNNEKLFF; DNA: TGTGCCAGCAGCCCGGGGACAGTTAATAATGAAAAACTGTTTTTT
J: TRBJ2-2; size: many; D: TRBD1; length: 16; V: TRBV7-8; CDR3: CASSYQGQGDTGELFF; DNA: TGTGCCAGCAGCTACCAGGGACAGGGAGACACCGGGGAGCTGTTTTTT
J: TRBJ1-2; size: many; D: NA; length: 15; V: TRBV15; CDR3: CATSREKGGNYGYTF; DNA: TGTGCCACCAGCAGAGAAAAGGGGGGAAACTATGGCTACACCTTC
J: TRBJ2-3; size: many; D: TRBD2; length: 14; V: TRBV7-2; CDR3: CASSQGTSSDTQYF; DNA: TGTGCCAGCAGCCAAGGGACTAGCTCAGATACGCAGTATTTT
J: TRBJ1-5; size: many; D: NA; length: 13; V: TRBV20-1; CDR3: CSARDSLDQPQHF; DNA: TGCAGTGCTAGAGACTCCCTAGATCAGCCCCAGCATTTT
J: TRBJ2-5; size: NA; D: NA; length: 15; V: TRBV5-4; CDR3: CASSPIGGPGETQYF; DNA: TGTGCCAGCAGCCCCATCGGGGGGCCGGGAGAGACCCAGTACTTC
J: TRBJ2-2; size: few; D: NA; length: 12; V: TRBV30; CDR3: CAWSEATGELFF; DNA: TGTGCCTGGAGTGAGGCCACCGGGGAGCTGTTTTTT
J: TRBJ1-2; size: many; D: TRBD1; length: 14; V: TRBV7-2; CDR3: CASSPVRDRSGYTF; DNA: TGTGCCAGCAGCCCGGTGCGGGACAGGTCTGGCTACACCTTC
J: TRBJ1-1; size: NA; D: NA; length: 13; V: TRBV4-2; CDR3: CASSQTGVSEAFF; DNA: TGTGCCAGCAGCCAAACTGGAGTCTCTGAAGCCTTCTTT
J: TRBJ1-6; size: many; D: NA; length: 12; V: TRBV5-1; CDR3: CASSEDGSPLHF; DNA: TGCGCCAGCAGCGAAGACGGTTCACCCCTCCACTTT
J: TRBJ2-1; size: many; D: TRBD2; length: 15; V: TRBV6-4; CDR3: CASSEGTSGYNEQFF; DNA: TGTGCCAGCAGTGAAGGGACTAGCGGCTACAATGAGCAGTTCTTC
J: TRBJ2-3; size: few; D: TRBD1; length: 16; V: TRBV3-1; CDR3: CASSQDRQGGTDTQYF; DNA: TGTGCCAGCAGCCAAGATAGACAGGGAGGCACAGATACGCAGTATTTT
J: TRBJ1-1; size: NA; D: NA; length: 13; V: TRBV30; CDR3: CAWTRRRDTEAFF; DNA: TGTGCCTGGACTCGAAGGCGGGACACTGAAGCTTTCTTT
J: TRBJ1-2; size: many; D: NA; length: 12; V: TRBV6-5; CDR3: CASSFGPHGYTF; DNA: TGTGCCAGCAGTTTCGGGCCTCATGGCTACACCTTC
J: TRBJ1-5; size: many; D: NA; length: 13; V: TRBV7-2; CDR3: CASSARTNQPQHF; DNA: TGTGCCAGCAGCGCCCGGACAAATCAGCCCCAGCATTTT
J: TRBJ2-1; size: many; D: NA; length: 15; V: TRBV7-2; CDR3: CASSLRESSYNEQFF; DNA: TGTGCCAGCAGCTTAAGGGAGAGCTCCTACAATGAGCAGTTCTTC
J: TRBJ2-5; size: NA; D: NA; length: 14; V: TRBV10-3; CDR3: CAISDGSAQETQYF; DNA: TGTGCCATCAGTGATGGCTCGGCACAGGAGACCCAGTACTTC